This TCR beta chain stems from a study of blood T cell repertoires in COVID-19. Study at large: Samples of COVID-19 (acute and convalescent) were obtained from the United States, Italy and Spain. The analysed material was cDNA or gDNA that came from T cells, B-cell-depleted T cells, or PBMCs.

The germline V gene encodes CDR1 MDHEN and CDR2 SYDVKM. V lost 6 bases and J 0 bases, leaving 27 bases between the germline ends. This CDR3 has 19 residues. Method: immunoSEQ multiplex PCR; TCRdb's copy keeps in-frame clones and lacks some. The data hold around 37,000 clones, with roughly 90% observed a single time. The sequence was obtained from a man in his fifties or sixties with active or convalescent COVID-19. The chain recombines TRBV28 with TRBJ2-7; D possibly corresponds to TRBD2 (6 bases). The sequenced sample consisted of peripheral blood. The CDR3 DNA reads as TGTGCCAGCAGCTTGCCCTCTACTAGCTTCTCTAGGAGCTCCTACGAGCAGTACTTC. Translated, it gives CASSLPSTSFSRSSYEQYF.